This T cell receptor (beta chain) was observed in a study of T cells in Graves' hyperthyroidism and ophthalmopathy. This clonotype has more than one count but fewer than ten. Trimming took 1 base from V and 8 from J, leaving 11 bases between them. This CDR3 is 13 amino acids long. Amplification yielded TCR beta CDR3 regions, with RNA transcripts as the source. RT-PCR in the first round (using the HTBI primer set) targeted the TCR CDR3. Each CDR3 protein gets one entry after TCRdb re-called the multiplex PCR reads with MiXCR. The sample holds 550,000 to 800,000 distinct CDR3 sequences, about a sixth seen once. Recently diagnosed hyperthyroidism of less than 2 months' duration affected patients aged 18 to 65.

Sequencing was carried out using blood. This chain joins TRBV12-3 or TRBV12-4 and TRBJ1-2; D perhaps matches TRBD1 (5 bases). This sequence originates from a man between 18 and 35 years old with Graves' hyperthyroidism. The CDR3 is CASSLEGRGGYTF. The CDR3 nucleotides read TGTGCCAGCAGTTTAGAGGGACGGGGCGGCTACACCTTC.